One and the same sample provided the 20 T cell receptor beta chains below, sequenced in a study of blood T cell repertoires in COVID-19. TCRdb's table, derived via immunoSEQ multiplex PCR, lists solely in-frame clones and lacks some. This table holds about 180,000 clones, around 85% found once. The source material was peripheral blood. The receptor set was obtained from a human donor with active or convalescent COVID-19. The donor label of this sample is uncertain.

Many counts were recorded for this clone. The chain combines TRBV29-1 with TRBJ2-4, with 9 bases identical to TRBD1. V lost 7 bases to trimming and J lost 2 bases; unmatched junction nucleotides: 6. The CDR3 is 14 amino acids. Germline V gene lookup returns CDR1 SQVTM and CDR2 ANQGSEA. CDR3 in amino acids: CSGTGVNTKNIQYF. CDR3 in DNA: TGCAGCGGGACAGGGGTAAACACCAAAAACATTCAGTACTTC.

This chain connects TRBV5-4 to TRBJ1-2; the match to TRBD1 covers 7 bases. The CDR3 has 13 residues. In germline, CDR1 is SGHNT, CDR2 YYREEE (reference sequence). V trimming: 2 bases; J trimming: 8 bases; junction bases outside the gene matches: 6. The CDR3 coding sequence is TGTGCCAGCAGCTTAGACAGGGTAGAGGGCTACACCTTC. Amino acid sequence: CASSLDRVEGYTF.

This chain links TRBV4-2 with TRBJ2-5; 9 positions agree with TRBD2. Germline-derived CDR1 and CDR2 are LGHNA and YNFKEQ. The CDR3 contains 16 residues. V shed 0 bases and J 5 bases; nucleotides not matched to a gene: 7. The CDR3 reads CASSQDLAGPMETQYF. The CDR3 region has the DNA TGTGCCAGCAGCCAAGACCTAGCGGGACCGATGGAGACCCAGTACTTC.

J is TRBJ1-2 and V is TRBV7-9; no reliable D call. V dropped 1 base and J dropped 3 bases, with 9 bases sitting between them. The CDR3 sequence is 14 residues long. Germline V gene sequence: CDR1 SEHNR, CDR2 FQNEAQ (reference sequence). The CDR3: CASSLEPGHYGYTF. Here the CDR3 DNA reads TGTGCCAGCAGCTTAGAGCCAGGCCACTATGGCTACACCTTC.

The V and J genes are TRBV6-5 and TRBJ1-1; 7 bases fit TRBD1. The CDR3 covers 15 residues. The junction had 6 bases not matched to a gene; V was cut back by 2 bases and J by 3 bases. CDR1 is MNHEY, CDR2 SVGAGI, per germline. The CDR3 coding sequence is TGTGCCAGCAGTTACGAGGACAGGACCTACACTGAAGCTTTCTTT. Protein product: CASSYEDRTYTEAFF.

The chain is built from TRBV28 and TRBJ2-1, with D tentatively TRBD1 (6 bases). The CDR3 contains 14 residues. V gave up 6 bases and J gave up 7 bases, with 16 bases separating them. Germline values: CDR1 MDHEN, CDR2 SYDVKM. The CDR3 sequence: CASRHSGTTNEQFF. The CDR3 DNA reads as TGTGCCAGCAGACACTCCGGGACAACGAATGAGCAGTTCTTC. The variable domain in full, completed from reference TRBV28 and TRBJ2-1, reads DVKVTQSSRYLVKRTGEKVFLECVQDMDHENMFWYRQDPGLGLRLIYFSYDVKMKEKGDIPEGYSVSREKKERFSLILESASTNQTSMYLCASRHSGTTNEQFFGPGTRLTVL.

This clone was found a few times. The chain carries TRBV5-1 and TRBJ2-1; 8 bases line up with TRBD1. This CDR3 is 16 amino acids long. The V and J ends lost 4 bases and 0 bases, in that order; junction bases with no gene match: 6. The germline gives CDR1 SGHRS, CDR2 YFSETQ. For the CDR3, the DNA is TGCGCCAGCAGCCCGGGCGGGACAGGCTCCTACAATGAGCAGTTCTTC. This codes for CASSPGGTGSYNEQFF.

J is TRBJ2-5 and V is TRBV7-2; 7 bases align to TRBD2. V lost 7 bases and J lost 4; bases outside the gene matches: 6. This CDR3 has 13 amino acids. Germline assignment: CDR1 SGHTA and CDR2 FQGNSA. CDR3 nucleotide sequence: TGTGCCAGCACCTCTAGCGGTACAGAGACCCAGTACTTC. Amino acid sequence: CASTSSGTETQYF.

This rearrangement joins TRBV19 to TRBJ2-7, with D perhaps matching TRBD1 (6 bases). V was shortened by 9 bases and J by 4 bases, with 19 bases between the two germline ends. Germline-derived CDR1 and CDR2 are LNHDA and SQIVND (reference sequence). The CDR3 runs to 14 residues. In nucleotides, the CDR3 is TGTGCCAGCTCCCCGGGACATCAAGGGTACGAGCAGTACTTC. It encodes CASSPGHQGYEQYF.

This clone is a singleton in its sample. The CDR3, as DNA: TGTGCCAGCAGCCAAGATGGGCAGGCGCTAGAGACCCAGTACTTC. Translated: CASSQDGQALETQYF. The chain has TRBV4-2 and TRBJ2-5, with D uncertain. Germline V gene sequence: CDR1 LGHNA, CDR2 YNFKEQ. V was trimmed by 0 bases and J by 4 bases, leaving 12 bases between them. The CDR3 is 15 residues long.

CDR3 bases: TGTGCCAGCAGCCGAACGGGGATCACTGAAGCTTTCTTT. Its translation: CASSRTGITEAFF. This chain uses TRBV5-4 with TRBJ1-1; D remains ambiguous. Germline CDR1 is SGHNT and CDR2 is YYREEE (reference sequence). The CDR3 length is 13 residues. V lost 4 bases and J lost 4, with 11 bases in between.

This rearrangement joins TRBV29-1 to TRBJ2-7; 8 positions agree with TRBD2. Germline lookup yields CDR1 SQVTM and CDR2 ANQGSEA. The ends lost 1 base at V and 0 bases at J; junction bases unmatched: 2. The CDR3 has 14 amino acids. The CDR3: CSVEVREGSYEQYF. In DNA form, the CDR3 reads TGCAGCGTTGAAGTTCGGGAGGGCTCCTACGAGCAGTACTTC.

The chain recombines TRBV4-2 with TRBJ2-5; perhaps TRBD1 as D (6 bases). CDR3 length equals 16 residues. Trimming took 3 bases from V and 4 from J, leaving 18 bases between them. Germline CDR1 and CDR2: LGHNA and YNFKEQ. The CDR3 nucleotides read TGTGCCAGCAGCCACCCGGGACACTTGGGCGGAGAGACCCAGTACTTC. It is translated as CASSHPGHLGGETQYF.

The chain links TRBV9 to TRBJ2-3; TRBD2 aligns across 10 bases. This CDR3 is built from 19 residues. Trimming cost V 3 bases and J 0 bases; bases outside gene matches: 13. Per germline, CDR1 SGDLS and CDR2 YYNGEE. CDR3 sequence reads: CASSDSAGLAIPSTDTQYF. The CDR3 DNA reads as TGTGCCAGCAGCGACTCCGCGGGACTAGCGATACCTAGCACAGATACGCAGTATTTT.

J is TRBJ1-5 and V is TRBV4-1; D uncertain. The CDR3 sequence is 13 residues long. Trimming stripped 3 bases from V and 4 bases from J, with 7 bases between. Germline assignment: CDR1 MGHRA and CDR2 YSYEKL. CDR3 loop: CASSHARNQPQHF. DNA of the CDR3: TGCGCCAGCAGCCATGCGAGGAATCAGCCCCAGCATTTT.

V is TRBV18 and J is TRBJ2-1, with TRBD2 matching 13 bases. Germline trimming cut 0 bases from V and 6 bases from J; bases unmatched to any gene: 2. Germline V CDR1 and CDR2: KGHSH, LQKENI. The CDR3 contains 16 residues. CDR3: CASSPPGLAGANEQFF. The DNA of the CDR3 is TGTGCCAGCTCACCACCCGGACTAGCGGGAGCCAATGAGCAGTTCTTC.

The CDR3 loop is CASTVGSLGNSPLHF. The CDR3 DNA reads as TGTGCCAGTACAGTCGGGAGTTTGGGTAATTCACCCCTCCACTTT. This rearrangement joins TRBV19 to TRBJ1-6, with D unclear. This CDR3 has 15 amino acids. Per the germline V gene, CDR1 is LNHDA and CDR2 is SQIVND (reference sequence). V was shortened by 7 bases and J by 6 bases, with 16 bases between the two germline ends. Together with reference TRBV19 and TRBJ1-6, the CDR3 gives the full variable domain: DGGITQSPKYLFRKEGQNVTLSCEQNLNHDAMYWYRQDPGQGLRLIYYSQIVNDFQKGDIAEGYSVSREKKESFPLTVTSAQKNPTAFYLCASTVGSLGNSPLHFGNGTRLTVT.

The genes are TRBV28 and TRBJ1-3; D remains unclear. The CDR3 loop spans 14 amino acids. Trimming left V 7 bases short and J 0 bases short, with 10 bases between. Germline values: CDR1 MDHEN, CDR2 SYDVKM. For the CDR3, the DNA is TGTGCCAGCAACCGTAGAGACTCTGGAAACACCATATATTTT. Protein product: CASNRRDSGNTIYF. Drawing the rest from reference TRBV28 and TRBJ1-3, the complete variable domain is DVKVTQSSRYLVKRTGEKVFLECVQDMDHENMFWYRQDPGLGLRLIYFSYDVKMKEKGDIPEGYSVSREKKERFSLILESASTNQTSMYLCASNRRDSGNTIYFGEGSWLTVV.

V and J are TRBV6-4 and TRBJ2-3; D is unresolved. Trimming took 5 bases from V and 0 from J, leaving 15 bases between them. CDR3 length: 16 residues. Looked up from germline, CDR1 is MRHNA and CDR2 is SNTAGT. The DNA for the CDR3 is TGTGCCAGCAGTCCGCAGGTTTCTTCTAGCACAGATACGCAGTATTTT. Residues: CASSPQVSSSTDTQYF.

J is TRBJ2-1 and V is TRBV30, with a tentative D call TRBD2 (5 bases). The ends were cut back, 2 bases at V and 9 bases at J, with 14 bases in the middle. The CDR3 spans 13 residues. Germline values: CDR1 GTSNPN, CDR2 SVGIG (reference sequence). The CDR3 nucleotides are TGTGCCTGGAGTAGAAAGGGCAGCGGTGAGCAGTTCTTC. Encoded protein: CAWSRKGSGEQFF.